These T cell receptor beta chains were read from a single sample in a study of PD-1 blockade in classical Hodgkin lymphoma. Assay used: immunoSEQ multiplex PCR; TCRdb lists only in-frame clones, some missing. This table has about 13,000 clones, more than 85% appearing once. The sequenced sample was peripheral blood mononuclear cells (PBMCs), obtained at baseline. The receptors derive from a human donor with classical Hodgkin lymphoma. CDR3s include the opening cysteine and the closing phenylalanine or tryptophan. Each record gives: V gene, clone size, J gene, D gene, CDR3 length, CDR3 DNA, CDR3 protein. The D gene is left open where the match is weak. A row's size may be missing; if present it is once, few, many or a size class.

TRBV5-1,NA,TRBJ1-1,NA,14,TGCGCCAGCAGCTTAGGGGCAGCGAACACTGAAGCTTTCTTT,CASSLGAANTEAFF
TRBV5-1,NA,TRBJ2-3,NA,14,TGCGCCAGCAGCTTGGCCCGGTCGGAAGATACGCAGTATTTT,CASSLARSEDTQYF
TRBV7-2,NA,TRBJ2-2,TRBD2,19,TGTGCCAGCAGCTTCTACCCGACTAGCGGGGGAGCGAACACCGGGGAGCTGTTTTTT,CASSFYPTSGGANTGELFF
TRBV6-5,NA,TRBJ2-6,NA,15,TGTGCCAGCAGTTACTCAGGGTCTGGGGCCAACGTCCTGACTTTC,CASSYSGSGANVLTF
TRBV30,NA,TRBJ2-1,NA,11,TGTGCCTGGAGTGTTCCGGGTGAGCAGTTCTTC,CAWSVPGEQFF
TRBV7-9,NA,TRBJ1-1,NA,12,TGTGCCAGCAGCCCCGACGTCCCGGGAGCTTTCTTT,CASSPDVPGAFF
TRBV6-5,NA,TRBJ1-1,NA,15,TGTGCCAGCAGTTACTCGTATCAGGGGAACACTGAAGCTTTCTTT,CASSYSYQGNTEAFF
TRBV6-6,once,TRBJ1-2,NA,14,TGTGCCAGCAGTTACCAGGGGACTTTCTATGGCTACACCTTC,CASSYQGTFYGYTF
TRBV18,NA,TRBJ1-4,TRBD1,17,TGTGCCAGCTCACCCCTCATGAGGGGGACAGAGAATGAAAAACTGTTTTTT,CASSPLMRGTENEKLFF
TRBV7-9,NA,TRBJ2-2,NA,12,TGTGCCAGCAAGGTCGTGGTCGGGGAGCTGTTTTTT,CASKVVVGELFF
TRBV2,NA,TRBJ1-4,NA,15,TGTGCCAGCAGTGAGTCGCAGGCAACTAATGAAAAACTGTTTTTT,CASSESQATNEKLFF
TRBV27,NA,TRBJ2-7,NA,14,TGTGCCAGCACCCGTGCCCCGGGGGTGGACGAGCAGTACTTC,CASTRAPGVDEQYF
TRBV4-1,NA,TRBJ2-5,NA,15,TGCGCCAGCAGCAGACCGGGACGCAACCAAGAGACCCAGTACTTC,CASSRPGRNQETQYF
TRBV5-1,NA,TRBJ2-5,NA,15,TGCGCCAGCAGCTTGCAGGGTTTAAGAAAAGAGACCCAGTACTTC,CASSLQGLRKETQYF
TRBV4-2,NA,TRBJ1-3,NA,16,TGTGCCAGCAGCCAAATAACAGGGCGCCTCGGAAACACCATATATTTT,CASSQITGRLGNTIYF
TRBV2,NA,TRBJ2-3,TRBD2,15,TGTGCCAGCAGTCAGACTAGCGGGAACACAGATACGCAGTATTTT,CASSQTSGNTDTQYF
TRBV28,NA,TRBJ1-5,TRBD1,15,TGTGCCAGCACCCCAGGGGGCGAATTCAATCAGCCCCAGCATTTT,CASTPGGEFNQPQHF
TRBV29-1,NA,TRBJ1-1,NA,12,TGCAGCGTTGAAGATGAGGGGGCTGAAGCTTTCTTT,CSVEDEGAEAFF
TRBV7-9,NA,TRBJ1-1,TRBD1,15,TGTGCCAGCAGCTTAGACGGGGACAGGGGAATCAAAGCTTTCTTT,CASSLDGDRGIKAFF
TRBV5-1,NA,TRBJ1-6,TRBD1,14,TGCGCCAGCGGGACAGGGGGCAATAATTCACCCCTCCACTTT,CASGTGGNNSPLHF
TRBV7-6,NA,TRBJ1-3,NA,15,TGTGCCAGCAGCTACGGACTGGGGTCTGGAAACACCATATATTTT,CASSYGLGSGNTIYF
TRBV5-1,NA,TRBJ2-1,NA,15,TGCGCCAGCAGAGGAGCCGGAAGTTCCTACAATGAGCAGTTCTTC,CASRGAGSSYNEQFF
TRBV7-8,NA,TRBJ1-3,NA,13,TGTGCCAGTGACTCAAGCTCTGGAAGCACCATATATTTT,CASDSSSGSTIYF
TRBV5-1,NA,TRBJ1-1,NA,15,TGCGCCAGCAGCTTGATCCCCAGGGGGAACACTGAAGCTTTCTTT,CASSLIPRGNTEAFF
TRBV14,NA,TRBJ2-7,TRBD1,14,TGTGCCAGCAGCCAGAGGACAGGGTATTACGAGCAGTACTTC,CASSQRTGYYEQYF
TRBV28,NA,TRBJ1-4,TRBD1,15,TGTGCCAGCAGCTACGGGACAGGGCGAAGTGAAAAACTGTTTTTT,CASSYGTGRSEKLFF
TRBV7-2,NA,TRBJ2-7,TRBD2,17,TGTGCCAGCAGCTCCACCCGGTGGCTAGCGGACTCCTACGAGCAGTACTTC,CASSSTRWLADSYEQYF
TRBV4-1,NA,TRBJ1-3,TRBD1,14,TGCGCCAGCAGTATGACAGGGGCTGGAAACACCATATATTTT,CASSMTGAGNTIYF
TRBV11-2,NA,TRBJ2-3,NA,12,TGTGCCAGCAGCATTAACACAGATACGCAGTATTTT,CASSINTDTQYF
TRBV29-1,once,TRBJ1-2,TRBD1,13,TGCAGCGGAGTCCCCTGGACAGGGTCGGGCTACACCTTC,CSGVPWTGSGYTF
TRBV7-9,NA,TRBJ2-7,NA,13,TGTGCCAGCAGCTCCAAACAGGGTACCGAGCAGTACTTC,CASSSKQGTEQYF
TRBV5-1,NA,TRBJ2-1,NA,14,TGCGCCAGCAGCCCAGGGTTTGGGAACAATGAGCAGTTCTTC,CASSPGFGNNEQFF
TRBV9,NA,TRBJ2-1,TRBD1,15,TGTGCCAGCAGCGCACAGGGGGACTCCTACAATGAGCAGTTCTTC,CASSAQGDSYNEQFF
TRBV7-2,NA,TRBJ2-1,TRBD1,15,TGTGCCAGCAGCTTACAGGGGGTGTCCTACAATGAGCAGTTCTTC,CASSLQGVSYNEQFF
TRBV6-5,NA,TRBJ1-2,NA,15,TGTGCCAGCAGCCAGACCGGGGGCAGGGGCTATGGCTACACCTTC,CASSQTGGRGYGYTF
TRBV5-4,NA,TRBJ2-2,TRBD2,17,TGTGCCAGCAGCCCCTCCCGGGGGGGAGCCGCCCCCGGGGAGCTGTTTTTT,CASSPSRGGAAPGELFF
TRBV11-2,NA,TRBJ2-3,TRBD2,16,TGTGCCAGCAGCTTAGGGCTGGCGGGGGGACTAGATACGCAGTATTTT,CASSLGLAGGLDTQYF
TRBV27,once,TRBJ2-1,NA,15,TGTGCCAGCAGTCTAAAGACAGGCGACTACAATGAGCAGTTCTTC,CASSLKTGDYNEQFF
TRBV19,NA,TRBJ2-3,NA,15,TGTGCCAGTAGTCCGATCGCAGGGCAACGGGATACGCAGTATTTT,CASSPIAGQRDTQYF
TRBV7-9,NA,TRBJ1-5,NA,13,TGTGCCAGCAGCAGGGACGGAGATCAGCCCCAGCATTTT,CASSRDGDQPQHF
TRBV5-1,NA,TRBJ2-3,NA,14,TGCGCCAGCAGCTTAGGGGTAAGCACAGATACGCAGTATTTT,CASSLGVSTDTQYF
TRBV7-8,NA,TRBJ2-1,TRBD2,16,TGTGCCAGCAGCCCACCGGGCGGGAGCTCCTACAATGAGCAGTTCTTC,CASSPPGGSSYNEQFF
TRBV6-5,once,TRBJ2-7,TRBD2,15,TGTGCCAGCAGAGCAAGCGGGGGGGCGGCGTACGAGCAGTACTTC,CASRASGGAAYEQYF
TRBV11-2,NA,TRBJ2-5,NA,16,TGTGCCAGCAGCTTGAGGCCCTCGGACGGACAAGAGACCCAGTACTTC,CASSLRPSDGQETQYF
TRBV10-1,NA,TRBJ2-3,NA,13,TGCGCCAGCAGTGGACAGGCTACAGATACGCAGTATTTT,CASSGQATDTQYF
TRBV10-1,NA,TRBJ2-1,TRBD2,15,TGCGCCAGCAGTGACCGGGGGGGCTTCTACAATGAGCAGTTCTTC,CASSDRGGFYNEQFF
TRBV28,NA,TRBJ2-5,NA,15,TGTGCCAGCAGTTTACCCGATGCAGGTCAAGAGACCCAGTACTTC,CASSLPDAGQETQYF
TRBV11-2,once,TRBJ2-5,TRBD2,16,TGTGCCAGCAGCTCGTGGGCTAGCGGGGGGTCGGAGACCCAGTACTTC,CASSSWASGGSETQYF
TRBV30,once,TRBJ2-3,NA,14,TGTGCCTGGAACCGAGCGGTTAGCACAGATACGCAGTATTTT,CAWNRAVSTDTQYF
TRBV5-1,NA,TRBJ2-7,NA,13,TGCGCCAGCAGCTTGGACGGATACTACGAGCAGTACTTC,CASSLDGYYEQYF
TRBV5-1,few,TRBJ1-1,TRBD1,15,TGCGCCAGCAGCCCCCCGACAGGGGCGAACACTGAAGCTTTCTTT,CASSPPTGANTEAFF
TRBV5-4,NA,TRBJ1-2,TRBD1,16,TGTGCCAGCAGGCGGGACAGTGACATCGCTAAGGGTGGCTACACCTTC,CASRRDSDIAKGGYTF
TRBV10-2,NA,TRBJ2-1,NA,14,TGCGCCAGCAGTGTACAGGGCTCCTACAATGAGCAGTTCTTC,CASSVQGSYNEQFF
TRBV30,NA,TRBJ2-1,NA,13,TGTGCCTGGAGTGTAGGGGCCTACAATGAGCAGTTCTTC,CAWSVGAYNEQFF
TRBV5-1,NA,TRBJ1-1,NA,15,TGCGCCAGCAGCTTGGGAGGCCGAGGGAACACTGAAGCTTTCTTT,CASSLGGRGNTEAFF
TRBV11-2,NA,TRBJ2-7,NA,13,TGTGCCAGCAGCCCGGACAGTTCCTACGAGCAGTACTTC,CASSPDSSYEQYF
TRBV9,NA,TRBJ2-1,NA,16,TGTGCCAGCAGCAAGGACTCGGTCTTCACCTACAATGAGCAGTTCTTC,CASSKDSVFTYNEQFF